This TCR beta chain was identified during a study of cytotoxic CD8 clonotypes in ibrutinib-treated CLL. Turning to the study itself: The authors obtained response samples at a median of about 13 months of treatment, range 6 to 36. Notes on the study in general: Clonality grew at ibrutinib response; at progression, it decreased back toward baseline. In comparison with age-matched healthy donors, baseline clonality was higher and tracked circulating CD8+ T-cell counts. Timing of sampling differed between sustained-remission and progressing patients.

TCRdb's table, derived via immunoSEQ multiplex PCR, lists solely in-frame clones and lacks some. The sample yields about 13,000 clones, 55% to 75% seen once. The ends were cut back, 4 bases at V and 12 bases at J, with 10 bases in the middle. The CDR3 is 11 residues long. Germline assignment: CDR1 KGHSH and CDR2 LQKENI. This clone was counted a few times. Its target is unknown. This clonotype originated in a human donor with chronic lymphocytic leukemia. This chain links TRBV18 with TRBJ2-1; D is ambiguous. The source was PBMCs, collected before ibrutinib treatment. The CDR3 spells CASSLAWGQFF. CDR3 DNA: TGTGCCAGCTCACTCGCGTGGGGGCAGTTCTTC.